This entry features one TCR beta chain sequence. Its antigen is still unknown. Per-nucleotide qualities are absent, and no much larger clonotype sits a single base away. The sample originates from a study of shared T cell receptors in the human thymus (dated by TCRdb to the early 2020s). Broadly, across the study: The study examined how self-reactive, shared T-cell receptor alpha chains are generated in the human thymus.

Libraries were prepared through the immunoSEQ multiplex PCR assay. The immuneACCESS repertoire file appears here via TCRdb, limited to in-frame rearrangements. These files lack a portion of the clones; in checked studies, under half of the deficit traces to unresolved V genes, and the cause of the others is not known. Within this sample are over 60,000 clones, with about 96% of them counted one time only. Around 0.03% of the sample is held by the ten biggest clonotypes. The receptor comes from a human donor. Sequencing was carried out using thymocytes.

The CDR3 is CAISENEGQAYEQYF. At the DNA level, the sequence is TGTGCCATCAGTGAGAATGAAGGACAGGCCTACGAGCAGTACTTC. The chain links TRBV10-3 with TRBJ2-7; the junction holds 7 bases that match TRBD1. Spanning cysteine to phenylalanine, the CDR3 consists of 15 amino acids. The read is trimmed to its CDR3 DNA, 45 bases read in frame from base 1. The germline V gene gives CDR1 as ENHRY and CDR2 as SYGVKD. The V end gives up 2 bases and the J end 2 bases, leaving 6 bases in the junction not matched to a gene.